The 22 T cell receptor beta chains below come from one sample, sequenced in a study of cytomegalovirus exposure and HLA in healthy donors. Use of 60 Vbeta and 13 Jbeta primers characterized the PCR. The repertoire was sequenced with immunoSEQ multiplex PCR; TCRdb's copy has only in-frame clones and lacks some. The data contain 120,000 to 150,000 clones, roughly 77% of them seen just once; the ten biggest clones take up approximately 2%. The source material was PBMCs. The receptors here all came from a man younger than 40 in good health and CMV-seronegative.

CDR3 in amino acids: CASRTGQGAGEQFF. DNA for the CDR3: TGTGCCAGCAGGACAGGACAGGGTGCCGGTGAGCAGTTCTTC. V gene TRBV2 combines with J gene TRBJ2-1; 8 nucleotides line up with TRBD1. Germline loops: CDR1 SNHLY, CDR2 FYNNEI. The CDR3 is 14 amino acids. V shed 6 bases, J shed 9 bases, and the junction held 10 bases outside the gene matches.

The V and J genes are TRBV5-1 and TRBJ2-5, with 8 bases aligning to TRBD1. V lost 4 bases, J lost 2 bases, and 4 bases stayed unmatched. CDR3 length equals 14 residues. Germline CDR1 is SGHRS and CDR2 is YFSETQ. In DNA form, the CDR3 reads TGCGCCAGCAGCCCAGACAGGGGTCAAGAGACCCAGTACTTC. Its translation is CASSPDRGQETQYF.

The chain employs TRBV29-1 and TRBJ2-1; 7 nucleotides line up with TRBD2. V was pared by 4 bases and J by 9 bases, with 6 bases of the junction left unmatched. The CDR3 sequence is 12 residues long. Germline V CDR1 and CDR2: SQVTM, ANQGSEA. CDR3 nucleotide sequence: TGCAGCGTTGTACTAGCGAACAGTGAGCAGTTCTTC. It translates to CSVVLANSEQFF.

V gene TRBV11-2 combines with J gene TRBJ2-1, with D perhaps matching TRBD1 (5 bases). Germline assignment: CDR1 SGHAT and CDR2 FQNNGV. V was shortened by 5 bases and J by 3 bases, with 17 bases between the two germline ends. This CDR3 is 16 amino acids long. CDR3 sequence: CASSPFGDRNYNEQFF. CDR3 bases: TGTGCCAGCAGCCCATTTGGCGACAGAAACTACAATGAGCAGTTCTTC.

The V and J genes are TRBV19 and TRBJ1-1; D is unclear. V lost 4 bases and J lost 1, with 10 bases in between. From germline, CDR1 is LNHDA and CDR2 SQIVND (reference sequence). This CDR3 is 14 amino acids long. The CDR3 sequence is CASSTIHKNTEAFF. CDR3 DNA sequence: TGTGCCAGTAGTACCATACACAAGAACACTGAAGCTTTCTTT.

The chain combines TRBV7-9 with TRBJ2-5; D is perhaps TRBD2 (6 bases). The J call is in doubt because the DNA end fits TRBJ2-7 better. Germline CDR1 reads SEHNR; CDR2 reads FQNEAQ (reference sequence). The CDR3 loop spans 14 amino acids. The CDR3 protein is CASSLEGGSYEQYF. The CDR3, as DNA: TGTGCCAGCAGCTTGGAGGGCGGTTCCTACGAGCAGTACTTC.

The chain combines TRBV5-4 with TRBJ2-6, with D possibly being TRBD1 (5 bases). Germline loops: CDR1 SGHNT, CDR2 YYREEE (reference sequence). This CDR3 is 15 amino acids long. V lost 2 bases, J lost 0 bases, and 6 bases lay in between. DNA for the CDR3: TGTGCCAGCAGCTTCGGACACTCTGGGGCCAACGTCCTGACTTTC. As protein: CASSFGHSGANVLTF.

The chain recombines TRBV19 with TRBJ1-2; D is perhaps TRBD1 (6 bases). The CDR3 spans 13 residues. Germline V gene sequence: CDR1 LNHDA, CDR2 SQIVND (reference sequence). V was cut by 6 bases and J by 8 bases, with 16 bases left in between. The CDR3 loop is CASRLTGNDGYTF. CDR3 bases: TGTGCCAGTAGACTAACAGGGAATGACGGCTACACCTTC.

This clone appeared many times. V gene TRBV11-2 combines with J gene TRBJ1-3; D is ambiguous. Germline V lookup: CDR1 SGHAT, CDR2 FQNNGV. Trimming cost V 4 bases and J 1 base, with 8 bases left between them. The CDR3 extends over 14 amino acids. The CDR3 coding sequence is TGTGCCAGCAGCTCTAGTAGATCTGGAAACACCATATATTTT. It is translated as CASSSSRSGNTIYF.

With regard to this clone: The junction departs from germline at one end; a sequencing error may be responsible. J is TRBJ2-2 and V is TRBV10-3; D may be TRBD2 (5 bases). This CDR3 is built from 13 residues. Germline V gene data show CDR1 as ENHRY and CDR2 as SYGVKD. The CDR3 reads CATSGLNTGELFF. In DNA form, the CDR3 reads TGTGCCACCAGTGGACTTAACACCGGGGAGCTGTTTTTT.

This clone was seen a handful of times. The chain joins TRBV6-1 to TRBJ2-3; 12 bases fit TRBD2. CDR1 is MNHNS, CDR2 SASEGT, per germline. J lost 4 bases, V lost 4 bases, and 0 bases had no gene match. This CDR3 spans 14 amino acids. The CDR3 DNA sequence: TGTGCCAGCAGTGGACTAGCGGGGGCAGATACGCAGTATTTT. Translation: CASSGLAGADTQYF.

This clone occurred once. J is TRBJ1-5 and V is TRBV28, with a possible D match to TRBD1 (6 bases). The V gene lost 6 bases and the J gene lost 4 bases, with 13 bases spanning the gap. The CDR3 runs 14 residues. The V gene's germline CDR1 is MDHEN and CDR2 SYDVKM. The CDR3 reads CASRSLQGNQPQHF. Written as DNA, the CDR3 is TGTGCCAGCAGGAGCTTACAGGGAAATCAGCCCCAGCATTTT.

The sample holds one count of this clone. This rearrangement joins TRBV29-1 to TRBJ1-2, with 9 bases that match TRBD1. The CDR3 sequence is 14 residues long. CDR1 SQVTM and CDR2 ANQGSEA come from the germline V gene. V trimming: 1 base; J trimming: 5 bases; junction bases outside the gene matches: 5. The CDR3 coding sequence is TGCAGCGTTGAAGGGGGACAGGGACCATATGGCTACACCTTC. It codes for CSVEGGQGPYGYTF.

The rearrangement joins TRBV5-1 to TRBJ2-3, with a tentative D call TRBD1 (5 bases). Trimming left V 1 base short and J 1 base short, with 10 bases between. Per the germline V gene, CDR1 is SGHRS and CDR2 is YFSETQ. The CDR3 has 15 amino acids. The DNA of the CDR3 is TGCGCCAGCAGCTTGCCTGGCAGGGGCACAGATACGCAGTATTTT. This encodes CASSLPGRGTDTQYF.

V is TRBV29-1 and J is TRBJ1-2; no clear D gene. There are 14 residues in the CDR3. The germline V and J ends were trimmed by 4 bases and 7 bases, with 19 bases remaining between them. From germline, CDR1 is SQVTM and CDR2 ANQGSEA. CDR3 coding DNA: TGCAGCGTTGGTTACCCGGGAAAGGGTCGTGGCTACACCTTC. Amino acid sequence: CSVGYPGKGRGYTF.

The chain links TRBV4-1 to TRBJ2-7; 10 bases align to TRBD2. Germline CDR1 reads MGHRA; CDR2 reads YSYEKL. CDR3 length: 15 residues. The ends lost 1 base at V and 4 bases at J; junction bases unmatched: 4. CDR3 sequence: CASSQVGGLAYEQYF. CDR3 bases: TGCGCCAGCAGCCAAGTGGGGGGACTAGCGTACGAGCAGTACTTC.

Comment on this clone: Other DNA variants within this sample encode the same CDR3. The genes are TRBV19 and TRBJ1-5, with D possibly matching TRBD1 (5 bases). Trimming stripped 3 bases from V and 0 bases from J, with 9 bases between. The CDR3 consists of 15 residues. Germline assignment: CDR1 LNHDA and CDR2 SQIVND (reference sequence). The CDR3 is CASSIGGYSNQPQHF. The DNA of the CDR3 is TGTGCCAGTAGTATCGGGGGGTATAGCAATCAGCCCCAGCATTTT.

In this sample, this clone turned up a few times. The chain links TRBV5-8 to TRBJ1-5; TRBD1 might be the D (6 bases). The V and J ends lost 3 bases and 4 bases respectively, with 14 bases between them. Germline assignment: CDR1 SGHTS and CDR2 YDEGEE. This CDR3 has 15 amino acids. As DNA, the CDR3 is TGTGCCAGCAGCTCCTCAGGACAGATGAATCAGCCCCAGCATTTT. It codes for CASSSSGQMNQPQHF.

V is TRBV6-1 and J is TRBJ2-7; D ambiguous. With 2 bases removed from V and 1 base from J, the gap between germline ends came to 15 bases. CDR1 and CDR2 (germline): MNHNS, SASEGT. CDR3 length equals 16 residues. The CDR3 coding sequence is TGTGCCAGCAGTGAATTTGAGCAGGCGATTTCCTACGAGCAGTACTTC. Translation: CASSEFEQAISYEQYF.

The gene calls are TRBV5-1 and TRBJ1-3; 7 bases line up with TRBD1. Germline assignment: CDR1 SGHRS and CDR2 YFSETQ. The CDR3 contains 14 residues. The J segment lost 1 base and the V segment lost 4 bases, leaving 2 bases of the junction unmatched. CDR3 coding DNA: TGCGCCAGCAGCCCGGGACAGTCTGGAAACACCATATATTTT. It translates to CASSPGQSGNTIYF.

This clone was observed a few times. The rearrangement links TRBV29-1 to TRBJ1-1; D is perhaps TRBD1 (6 bases). There are 13 residues in the CDR3. Between the trimmed V and J ends, which lost 8 bases and 5 bases, there was a span of 18 bases. Germline-derived CDR1 and CDR2 are SQVTM and ANQGSEA. DNA of the CDR3: TGCAGCCTGAAGGCGGGGGGCTGGACTGAAGCTTTCTTT. Translated: CSLKAGGWTEAFF.

The rearrangement links TRBV10-3 to TRBJ1-4; possible D gene TRBD1, 5 bases. Between the trimmed V and J ends, which lost 6 bases and 1 base, there was a span of 9 bases. Germline V gives CDR1 ENHRY, CDR2 SYGVKD. This CDR3 comprises 14 residues. Written as DNA, the CDR3 is TGTGCCATCAGCCAGACAGTAACTAATGAAAAACTGTTTTTT. As protein: CAISQTVTNEKLFF.